This T cell receptor (beta chain) was documented in a study of T cell changes during pregnancy in multiple sclerosis. This CDR3 region has 15 residues. J gave up 4 bases and V 5 bases, and 7 bases lay outside the gene matches. Germline V CDR1 and CDR2: SEHNR, FQNEAQ (reference sequence). TCRdb's table, derived via immunoSEQ multiplex PCR, lists solely in-frame clones and lacks some. There are 35,000 to 55,000 clones in the sample; nearly 95% occur only once, and approximately 2% lies in the top ten. The chain carries TRBV7-9 and TRBJ1-2; 10 nucleotides agree with TRBD1. This clonotype was sampled from a female donor with multiple sclerosis, enrolled in a pregnancy study. The sequences come from peripheral blood, collected in the third trimester of pregnancy. The CDR3 coding sequence is TGTGCCAGCAGCGGTGGGACAGGGGTAGGCTATGGCTACACCTTC. This encodes CASSGGTGVGYGYTF.